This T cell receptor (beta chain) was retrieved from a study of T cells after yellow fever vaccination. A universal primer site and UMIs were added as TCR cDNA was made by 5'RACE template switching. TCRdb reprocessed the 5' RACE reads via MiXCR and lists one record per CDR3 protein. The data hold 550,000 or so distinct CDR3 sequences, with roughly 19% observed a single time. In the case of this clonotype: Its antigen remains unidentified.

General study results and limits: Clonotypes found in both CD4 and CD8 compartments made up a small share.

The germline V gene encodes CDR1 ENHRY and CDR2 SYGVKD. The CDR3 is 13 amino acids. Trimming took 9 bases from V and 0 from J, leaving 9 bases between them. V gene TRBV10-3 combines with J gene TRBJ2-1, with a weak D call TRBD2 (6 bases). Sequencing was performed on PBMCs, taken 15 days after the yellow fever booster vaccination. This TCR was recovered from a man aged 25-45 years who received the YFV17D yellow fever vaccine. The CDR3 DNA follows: TGTGCCATGTCCGGGAGCTCCTACAATGAGCAGTTCTTC. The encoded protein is CAMSGSSYNEQFF.